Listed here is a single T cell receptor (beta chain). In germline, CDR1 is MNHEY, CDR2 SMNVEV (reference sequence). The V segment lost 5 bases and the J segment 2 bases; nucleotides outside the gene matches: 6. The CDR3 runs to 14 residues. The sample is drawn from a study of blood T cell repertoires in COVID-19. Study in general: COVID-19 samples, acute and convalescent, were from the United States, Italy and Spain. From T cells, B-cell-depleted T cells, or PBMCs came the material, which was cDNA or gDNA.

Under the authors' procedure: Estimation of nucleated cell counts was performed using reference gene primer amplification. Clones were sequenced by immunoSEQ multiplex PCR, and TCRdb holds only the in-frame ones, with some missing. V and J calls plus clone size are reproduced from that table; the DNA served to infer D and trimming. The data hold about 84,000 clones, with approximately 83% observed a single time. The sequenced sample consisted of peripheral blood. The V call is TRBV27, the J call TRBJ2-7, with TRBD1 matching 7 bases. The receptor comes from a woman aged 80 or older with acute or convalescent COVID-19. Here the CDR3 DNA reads TGTGCCAGCAGTGGGGGACAGCCACCCTACGAGCAGTACTTC. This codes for CASSGGQPPYEQYF.